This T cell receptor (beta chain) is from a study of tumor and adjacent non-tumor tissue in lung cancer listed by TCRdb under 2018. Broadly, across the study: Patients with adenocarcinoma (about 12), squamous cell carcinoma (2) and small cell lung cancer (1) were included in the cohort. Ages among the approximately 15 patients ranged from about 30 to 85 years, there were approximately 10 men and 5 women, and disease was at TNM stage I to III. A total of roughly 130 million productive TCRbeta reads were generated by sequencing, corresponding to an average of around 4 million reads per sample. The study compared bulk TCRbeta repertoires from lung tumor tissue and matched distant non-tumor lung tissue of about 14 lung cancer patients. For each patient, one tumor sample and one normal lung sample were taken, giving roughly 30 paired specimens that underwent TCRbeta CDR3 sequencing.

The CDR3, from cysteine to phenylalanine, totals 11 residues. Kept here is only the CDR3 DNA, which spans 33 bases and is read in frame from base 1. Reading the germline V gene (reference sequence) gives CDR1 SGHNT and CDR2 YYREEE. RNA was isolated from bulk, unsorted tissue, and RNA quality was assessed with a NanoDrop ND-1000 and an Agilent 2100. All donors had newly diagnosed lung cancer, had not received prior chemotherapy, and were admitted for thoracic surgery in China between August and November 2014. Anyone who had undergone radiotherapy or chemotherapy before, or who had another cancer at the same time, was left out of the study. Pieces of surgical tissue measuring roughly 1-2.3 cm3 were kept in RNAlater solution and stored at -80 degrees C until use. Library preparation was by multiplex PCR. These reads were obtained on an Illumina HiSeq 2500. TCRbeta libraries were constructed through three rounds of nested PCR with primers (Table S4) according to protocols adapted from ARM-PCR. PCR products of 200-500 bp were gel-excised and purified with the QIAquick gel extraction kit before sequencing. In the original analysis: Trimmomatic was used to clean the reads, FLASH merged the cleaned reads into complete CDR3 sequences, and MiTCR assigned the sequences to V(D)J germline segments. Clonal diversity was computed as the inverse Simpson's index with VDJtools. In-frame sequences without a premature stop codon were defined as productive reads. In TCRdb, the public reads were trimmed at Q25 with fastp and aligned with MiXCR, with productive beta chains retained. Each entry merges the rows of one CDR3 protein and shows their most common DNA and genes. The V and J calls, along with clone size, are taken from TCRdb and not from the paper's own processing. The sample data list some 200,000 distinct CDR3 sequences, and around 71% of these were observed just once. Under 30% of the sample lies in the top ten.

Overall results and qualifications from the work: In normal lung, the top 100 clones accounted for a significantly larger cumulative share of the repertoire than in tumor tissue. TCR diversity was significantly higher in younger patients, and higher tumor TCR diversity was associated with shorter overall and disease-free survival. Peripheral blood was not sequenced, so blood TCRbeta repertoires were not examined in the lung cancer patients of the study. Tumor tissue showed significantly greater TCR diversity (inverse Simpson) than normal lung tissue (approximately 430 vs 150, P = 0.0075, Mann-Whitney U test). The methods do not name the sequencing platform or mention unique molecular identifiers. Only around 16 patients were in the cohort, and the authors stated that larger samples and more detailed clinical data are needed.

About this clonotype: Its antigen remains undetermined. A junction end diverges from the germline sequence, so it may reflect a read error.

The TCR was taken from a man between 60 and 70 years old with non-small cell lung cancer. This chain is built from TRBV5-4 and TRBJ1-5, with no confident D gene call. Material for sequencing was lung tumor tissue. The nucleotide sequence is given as TGTGCCAGCAGCTTGTGGCAGCCCCAACATTTT. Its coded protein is CASSLWQPQHF.